This paragraph covers one T cell receptor beta chain sequence. The antigen is undetermined. The germline gives CDR1 MNHEY, CDR2 SVGAGI. Trimming removed 6 bases from V and 6 bases from J, with 20 bases in between. This CDR3 has 15 residues. TCR beta libraries used around 2 micrograms of DNA from cryopreserved PBMCs. The data belong to a study of cytotoxic CD8 clonotypes in ibrutinib-treated CLL. The overall study: Of a cohort that held around 11 relapsed/refractory and 15 treatment-naive patients, under 18 were IGHV unmutated. Study-level findings and limits: Public clonotypes (which were uncommon) either contracted or remained stable on treatment. T-cell clonality at baseline went above that of age-matched healthy donors and rose and fell with circulating CD8+ T-cell counts.

Only in-frame clones appear in the TCRdb table, and some are missing; sequencing was by immunoSEQ multiplex PCR. The sample gives over 8,500 clones, 79% of which show up once; around 15% is in the top ten. The chain has TRBV6-5 and TRBJ2-5; perhaps D is TRBD1 or TRBD2 (5 bases each). Sequencing was performed on PBMCs, taken at disease progression, from a patient treated with ibrutinib. This TCR was sampled from a human donor with chronic lymphocytic leukemia. The CDR3, as DNA: TGTGCCAGCAGCCCCCTGCTTGGGGGTGGGAAGACCCAGTACTTC. As protein: CASSPLLGGGKTQYF.